What follows are 28 T cell receptor beta chains derived from one specimen sequenced in a study of shared clonotypes between healthy human individuals. The data were produced by immunoSEQ multiplex PCR, yet TCRdb's version contains in-frame clones alone and is incomplete. The table shows about 2.3 million clones, with just under 95% occurring only once. The source material was naive CD4+ T cells from PBMCs. Sample subset: CD45RA+ positively selected. The receptors were sampled from a man younger than 30 in good health. Some clones in this sample may be carry-over from other donors' samples.

The chain is built from TRBV19 and TRBJ2-6, with 7 bases fitting TRBD1. The J segment lost 2 bases and the V segment lost 11 bases, leaving 12 bases of the junction unmatched. Looked up from germline, CDR1 is LNHDA and CDR2 is SQIVND (reference sequence). The CDR3 extends over 16 amino acids. CDR3 loop: CAFRMRGGAGANVLTF. The DNA of the CDR3 is TGTGCCTTTCGTATGCGAGGGGGCGCTGGGGCCAACGTCCTGACTTTC.

The V call is TRBV19, the J call TRBJ1-5; 10 bases align to TRBD1. After removal of 7 bases from V and 1 base from J, the junction contained 13 bases not matched to a gene. The CDR3 is 18 amino acids. In germline, CDR1 is LNHDA, CDR2 SQIVND (reference sequence). The CDR3: CASNPPGQGIRSNQPQHF. The CDR3 DNA reads as TGTGCCAGTAATCCGCCGGGACAGGGGATTCGGAGCAATCAGCCCCAGCATTTT.

The chain joins TRBV5-8 to TRBJ1-2, with 8 bases matching TRBD1. Trimming cost V 3 bases and J 4 bases; bases outside gene matches: 5. From germline, CDR1 is SGHTS and CDR2 YDEGEE. This CDR3 contains 14 residues. The CDR3 sequence: CASSYRGSSYGYTF. CDR3 in DNA: TGTGCCAGCAGCTACAGGGGGTCGTCCTATGGCTACACCTTC.

This clone has just one count. Other DNA sequences of this sample code for an identical CDR3. V usage is TRBV6-1 and J usage is TRBJ1-1; no clear D. Germline V CDR1 and CDR2: MNHNS, SASEGT. This CDR3 comprises 12 residues. V gave up 5 bases and J gave up 1 base, with 5 bases separating them. The CDR3 coding sequence is TGTGCCAGCAGTCGGCAGAACACTGAAGCTTTCTTT. This codes for CASSRQNTEAFF.

The J gene is TRBJ2-7, the V gene TRBV21-1; the table's TRBD2 call for D was not verified on the DNA. TRBV21-1 is a pseudogene. There are 18 residues in the CDR3. The CDR3 region is CASSKAVFAGEGFWEQYF. The CDR3 DNA follows: TGTGCCAGCAGCAAAGCCGTCTTTGCGGGGGAAGGGTTTTGGGAGCAGTACTTC.

The rearrangement links TRBV29-1 to TRBJ1-1, with a weak D call TRBD1 (5 bases). V was pared by 7 bases and J by 1 base, with 13 bases between. CDR1 and CDR2 (germline): SQVTM, ANQGSEA. This CDR3 has 13 amino acids. As DNA, the CDR3 is TGCAGCGCTGGAGGCAGGGCGAACACTGAAGCTTTCTTT. Translating it yields CSAGGRANTEAFF. The full variable domain, with the rest looked up from reference TRBV29-1 and TRBJ1-1, is SAVISQKPSRDICQRGTSLTIQCQVDSQVTMMFWYRQQPGQSLTLIATANQGSEATYESGFVIDKFPISRPNLTFSTLTVSNMSPEDSSIYLCSAGGRANTEAFFGQGTRLTVV.

This clone was seen once. The chain has TRBV10-3 and TRBJ2-3, with no clear D. This CDR3 comprises 11 residues. Germline CDR1 ENHRY, CDR2 SYGVKD. V lost 3 bases to trimming and J lost 5 bases, with 3 bases between them. CDR3 loop: CAISEKDTQYF. The CDR3, as DNA: TGTGCCATCAGTGAAAAAGATACGCAGTATTTT.

V is TRBV5-1 and J is TRBJ2-3; 10 nucleotides agree with TRBD1. This CDR3 has 16 amino acids. V lost 1 base and J lost 5; bases outside the gene matches: 7. CDR1 and CDR2 (germline): SGHRS, YFSETQ. The CDR3 spells CASSLWGTGVKDTQYF. Here the CDR3 DNA reads TGCGCCAGCAGCTTGTGGGGGACAGGGGTCAAAGATACGCAGTATTTT.

This chain links TRBV7-3 with TRBJ2-6, with D tentatively TRBD1 (6 bases). The V gene lost 1 base and the J gene lost 0 bases, with 10 bases spanning the gap. The CDR3 is made up of 17 amino acids. Per the germline V gene, CDR1 is SGHTA and CDR2 is FQGTGA. The CDR3 DNA follows: TGTGCCAGCAGCTTAATAACAGGGAGCTCTGGGGCCAACGTCCTGACTTTC. It translates to CASSLITGSSGANVLTF.

The V gene is TRBV28, the J gene TRBJ1-2, with 7 bases lining up with TRBD1. There are 12 residues in the CDR3. V shed 7 bases, J shed 4 bases, and the junction held 3 bases outside the gene matches. Germline CDR1 MDHEN, CDR2 SYDVKM. This CDR3 reads CASNTGAYGYTF. The DNA for the CDR3 is TGTGCCAGCAATACAGGGGCCTATGGCTACACCTTC.

This sequence joins TRBV7-2 and TRBJ2-1; 11 nucleotides match TRBD2. The germline V gene has CDR1 SGHTA and CDR2 FQGNSA. The CDR3 is 18 amino acids. V gave up 0 bases and J gave up 7 bases; unmatched junction bases: 11. In DNA form, the CDR3 reads TGTGCCAGCAGCTTAGCGCCCACCACTAGCGGGAGAAGGAATGAGCAGTTCTTC. Residues: CASSLAPTTSGRRNEQFF.

This chain uses TRBV2 with TRBJ2-1; 8 nucleotides agree with TRBD2. This CDR3 is 12 amino acids long. V lost 6 bases and J lost 14; bases outside the gene matches: 9. From germline, CDR1 is SNHLY and CDR2 FYNNEI. Here the CDR3 reads CASRLSGTSKFF. The DNA of the CDR3 is TGTGCCAGCAGACTTTCCGGGACTAGTAAGTTCTTC. The complete variable domain, with remaining parts taken from reference TRBV2 and TRBJ2-1, reads EPEVTQTPSHQVTQMGQEVILRCVPISNHLYFYWYRQILGQKVEFLVSFYNNEISEKSEIFDDQFSVERPDGSNFTLKIRSTKLEDSAMYFCASRLSGTSKFFGPGTRLTVL.

On this clone: This same CDR3 is encoded by further DNA sequences in the sample. The chain has TRBV7-3 and TRBJ1-4; weak D call: TRBD1 (5 bases). The V gene lost 0 bases and the J gene lost 0 bases, with 5 bases spanning the gap. In germline, CDR1 is SGHTA, CDR2 FQGTGA. The CDR3 is made up of 15 amino acids. CDR3 residues: CASSLTGATNEKLFF. Here the CDR3 DNA reads TGTGCCAGCAGCTTAACAGGGGCAACTAATGAAAAACTGTTTTTT.

The chain joins TRBV28 to TRBJ2-7, with D possibly TRBD2 on 6 matching bases. CDR3 size: 17 residues. Germline CDR1 MDHEN, CDR2 SYDVKM. Trimming removed 5 bases at V and 5 bases at J, with 25 bases between. CDR3 loop: CASSPPLRRTRTNEQYF. CDR3 coding DNA: TGTGCCAGCAGTCCCCCACTCAGGAGGACTCGGACTAACGAGCAGTACTTC.

The chain couples TRBV5-6 to TRBJ2-7; 8 nucleotides line up with TRBD1. The CDR3 extends over 16 amino acids. The V gene end was trimmed by 3 bases and the J gene end by 6 bases; junction bases not matched to a gene: 14. The germline gives CDR1 SGHDT, CDR2 YYEEEE. In DNA, the CDR3 is TGTGCCAGCAGCTCCGCCGGACAGGGTCTCTTTCGCGAGCAGTACTTC. This codes for CASSSAGQGLFREQYF.

As regards this clone: Other DNA sequences in the sample encode the same CDR3. The chain combines TRBV20-1 with TRBJ2-7; D ambiguous. Germline V gene data show CDR1 as DFQATT and CDR2 as SNEGSKA (reference sequence). The length of the CDR3 is 11 residues. Trimming pared 6 bases from V and 4 bases from J, leaving 10 bases between. The CDR3 region has the DNA TGCAGTGCGAGACGTGGTTACGAGCAGTACTTC. Protein product: CSARRGYEQYF.

Comment on this clone: Other DNA sequences from this sample encode an identical CDR3 as well. V is TRBV5-1 and J is TRBJ2-2, with 7 bases fitting TRBD1. Trimming removed 4 bases from V and 1 base from J; junction bases left unmatched: 4. The CDR3 spans 15 residues. CDR1 SGHRS and CDR2 YFSETQ come from the germline V gene. The CDR3 DNA reads as TGCGCCAGCAGCCCGGGGACAGAGAACACCGGGGAGCTGTTTTTT. Translated: CASSPGTENTGELFF.

In its sample, this clone was seen once. This chain joins TRBV7-8 and TRBJ1-1; D unresolved. Trimming removed 2 bases from V and 2 bases from J, with 6 bases in between. This CDR3 region has 13 residues. Germline V gene data show CDR1 as SGHVS and CDR2 as FQNEAQ. The CDR3: CASSLRSNTEAFF. The CDR3 region has the DNA TGTGCCAGCAGCTTAAGAAGCAACACTGAAGCTTTCTTT. The full variable domain, in which reference TRBV7-8 and TRBJ1-1 provide the parts outside the CDR3, is GAGVSQSPRYKVAKRGQDVALRCDPISGHVSLFWYQQALGQGPEFLTYFQNEAQLDKSGLPSDRFFAERPEGSVSTLKIQRTQQEDSAVYLCASSLRSNTEAFFGQGTRLTVV.

This chain connects TRBV10-2 to TRBJ1-1; TRBD1 matches at 11 bases. The V segment lost 6 bases and the J segment 5 bases; nucleotides outside the gene matches: 11. This CDR3 is 16 amino acids long. Germline V lookup: CDR1 WSHSY, CDR2 SAAADI. CDR3 bases: TGCGCCAGCAGCGCGGACAGGGGGCGGCGGAGGACTGAAGCTTTCTTT. Protein product: CASSADRGRRRTEAFF.

The chain has TRBV19 and TRBJ1-6; no definite D call. V was pared by 6 bases and J by 9 bases, with 9 bases between. The CDR3 runs to 12 residues. Per the germline V gene, CDR1 is LNHDA and CDR2 is SQIVND (reference sequence). The CDR3 here is CASSRLASPLHF. CDR3 nucleotides: TGTGCCAGTAGCCGACTTGCTTCACCCCTCCACTTT.

This sequence joins TRBV27 and TRBJ2-5; tentatively, D is TRBD1 (6 bases). Germline CDR1 MNHEY, CDR2 SMNVEV (reference sequence). V gave up 5 bases and J gave up 4 bases, with 23 bases separating them. This CDR3 has 17 amino acids. CDR3: CASSLEGSTGFGETQYF. DNA of the CDR3: TGTGCCAGCAGTCTAGAGGGTTCCACAGGGTTTGGAGAGACCCAGTACTTC.

The J gene is TRBJ2-7, the V gene TRBV10-1, with no clear D. This CDR3 contains 11 residues. V was trimmed by 3 bases and J by 3 bases, leaving 3 bases between them. CDR1 is WNHNN, CDR2 SYGVQD, per germline (reference sequence). The CDR3 region is CASSDNYEQYF. The CDR3 nucleotides read TGCGCCAGCAGTGACAACTACGAGCAGTACTTC.

The rearrangement uses TRBV5-6 and TRBJ2-4; no definite D call. Trimming removed 0 bases at V and 11 bases at J, with 12 bases between. The CDR3 is 13 amino acids. Germline V gives CDR1 SGHDT, CDR2 YYEEEE. CDR3 region: CASSLAGSPFQYF. CDR3 bases: TGTGCCAGCAGCTTGGCGGGCAGTCCCTTTCAGTACTTC.

The J gene is TRBJ2-1, the V gene TRBV7-3, with 16 positions matching TRBD2. The CDR3 runs to 15 residues. V gave up 4 bases and J gave up 10 bases; unmatched junction bases: 4. The V gene's germline CDR1 is SGHTA and CDR2 FQGTGA. The CDR3 loop reads CASSSGTSGRAEQFF. The CDR3 DNA reads TGTGCCAGCAGCTCCGGGACTAGCGGGAGGGCAGAGCAGTTCTTC.

The chain employs TRBV27 and TRBJ2-5; 8 positions agree with TRBD2. J lost 12 bases, V lost 5 bases, and 11 bases had no gene match. The CDR3 sequence is 13 residues long. CDR1 and CDR2 (germline): MNHEY, SMNVEV (reference sequence). The chain's CDR3 is CASSPPTSGHKYF. The CDR3 DNA reads TGTGCCAGCAGTCCACCAACTAGCGGTCATAAGTACTTC.

The chain recombines TRBV5-6 with TRBJ1-2, with 9 nucleotides matching TRBD1. This CDR3 has 14 amino acids. The germline V gene has CDR1 SGHDT and CDR2 YYEEEE. V was pared by 0 bases and J by 4 bases, with 1 base of the junction left unmatched. The CDR3 DNA sequence: TGTGCCAGCAGCTTGGTGGGACAGGGCTATGGCTACACCTTC. Amino acid sequence: CASSLVGQGYGYTF. The full variable domain, completed using reference TRBV5-6 and TRBJ1-2, is DAGVTQSPTHLIKTRGQQVTLRCSPKSGHDTVSWYQQALGQGPQFIFQYYEEEERQRGNFPDRFSGHQFPNYSSELNVNALLLGDSALYLCASSLVGQGYGYTFGSGTRLTVV.

V and J are TRBV10-3 and TRBJ1-4, with no clear D. The CDR3 sequence is 14 residues long. CDR1 is ENHRY and CDR2 is SYGVKD in the germline V gene. V gave up 6 bases and J gave up 4 bases, with 12 bases separating them. The CDR3 DNA is TGTGCCATCAGGGCTGACGCCTTTAATGAAAAACTGTTTTTT. Protein product: CAIRADAFNEKLFF.

V usage is TRBV20-1 and J usage is TRBJ2-5; no definite D call. The V end lost 0 bases, the J end lost 13 bases, and 12 bases lay between the germline ends. CDR1 DFQATT and CDR2 SNEGSKA come from the germline V gene (reference sequence). This CDR3 is 11 amino acids long. The CDR3 nucleotides are TGCAGTGCTAGAGACGGAGCGAGGTTGTACTTC. Residues: CSARDGARLYF.